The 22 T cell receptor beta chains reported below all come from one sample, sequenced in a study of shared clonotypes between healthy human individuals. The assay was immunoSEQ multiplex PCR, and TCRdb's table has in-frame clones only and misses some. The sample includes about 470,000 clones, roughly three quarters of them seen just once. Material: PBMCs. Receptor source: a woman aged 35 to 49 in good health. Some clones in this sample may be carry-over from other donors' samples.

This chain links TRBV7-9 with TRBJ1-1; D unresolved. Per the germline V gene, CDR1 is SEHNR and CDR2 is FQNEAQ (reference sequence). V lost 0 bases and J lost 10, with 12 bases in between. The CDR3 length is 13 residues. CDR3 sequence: CASSLAVGNGAFF. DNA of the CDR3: TGTGCCAGCAGCTTAGCTGTAGGGAACGGAGCTTTCTTT.

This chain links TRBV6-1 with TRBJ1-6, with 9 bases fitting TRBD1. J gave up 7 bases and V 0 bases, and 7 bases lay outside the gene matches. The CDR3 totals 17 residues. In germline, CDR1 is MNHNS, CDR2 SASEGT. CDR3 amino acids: CASSEALPGQGNSPLHF. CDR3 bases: TGTGCCAGCAGTGAAGCGCTTCCGGGACAGGGCAATTCACCCCTCCACTTT.

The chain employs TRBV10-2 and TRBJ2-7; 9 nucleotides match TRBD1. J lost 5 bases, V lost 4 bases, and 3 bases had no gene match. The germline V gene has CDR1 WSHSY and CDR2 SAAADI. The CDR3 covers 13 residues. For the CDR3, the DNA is TGCGCCAGCAGTGCCTGGACAGGGGACGAGCAGTACTTC. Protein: CASSAWTGDEQYF.

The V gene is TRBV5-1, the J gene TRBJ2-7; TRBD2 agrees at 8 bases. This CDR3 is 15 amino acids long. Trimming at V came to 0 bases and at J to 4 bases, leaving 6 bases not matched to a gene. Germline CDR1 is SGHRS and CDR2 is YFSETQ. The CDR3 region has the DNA TGCGCCAGCAGCTTGGTGGCGGGAGGCAGGTACGAGCAGTACTTC. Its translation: CASSLVAGGRYEQYF.

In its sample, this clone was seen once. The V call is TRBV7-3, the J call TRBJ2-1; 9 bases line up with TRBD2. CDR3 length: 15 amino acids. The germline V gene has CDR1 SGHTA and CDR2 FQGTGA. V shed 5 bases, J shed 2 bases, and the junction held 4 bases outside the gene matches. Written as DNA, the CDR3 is TGTGCCAGCAGCATCCTAGCGGGACCCTACAATGAGCAGTTCTTC. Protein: CASSILAGPYNEQFF.

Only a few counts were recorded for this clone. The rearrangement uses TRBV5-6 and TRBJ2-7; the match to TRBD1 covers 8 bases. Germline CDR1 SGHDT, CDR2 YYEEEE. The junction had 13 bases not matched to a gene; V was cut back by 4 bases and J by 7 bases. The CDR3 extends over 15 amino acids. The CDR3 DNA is TGTGCCAGCAGCCCGGCAGGGGGCTCCCCTAGGGAGCAGTACTTC. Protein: CASSPAGGSPREQYF. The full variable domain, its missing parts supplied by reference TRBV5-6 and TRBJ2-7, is DAGVTQSPTHLIKTRGQQVTLRCSPKSGHDTVSWYQQALGQGPQFIFQYYEEEERQRGNFPDRFSGHQFPNYSSELNVNALLLGDSALYLCASSPAGGSPREQYFGPGTRLTVT.

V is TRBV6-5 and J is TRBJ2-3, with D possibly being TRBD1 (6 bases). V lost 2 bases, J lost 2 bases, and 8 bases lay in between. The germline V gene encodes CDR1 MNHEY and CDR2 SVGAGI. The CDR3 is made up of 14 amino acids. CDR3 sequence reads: CASSYRDNTDTQYF. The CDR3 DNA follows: TGTGCCAGCAGTTACCGGGACAACACAGATACGCAGTATTTT.

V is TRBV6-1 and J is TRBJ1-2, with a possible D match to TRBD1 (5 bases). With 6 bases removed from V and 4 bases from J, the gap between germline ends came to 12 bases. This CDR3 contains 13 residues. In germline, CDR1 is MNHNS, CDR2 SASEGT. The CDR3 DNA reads TGTGCCAGCAGCACAGGTAGCCCCTATGGCTACACCTTC. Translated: CASSTGSPYGYTF.

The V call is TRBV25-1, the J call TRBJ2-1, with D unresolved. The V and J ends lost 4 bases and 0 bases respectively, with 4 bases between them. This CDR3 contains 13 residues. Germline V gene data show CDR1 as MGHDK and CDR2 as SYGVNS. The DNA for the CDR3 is TGTGCCAGCAGTGCACCCTCCTACAATGAGCAGTTCTTC. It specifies CASSAPSYNEQFF.

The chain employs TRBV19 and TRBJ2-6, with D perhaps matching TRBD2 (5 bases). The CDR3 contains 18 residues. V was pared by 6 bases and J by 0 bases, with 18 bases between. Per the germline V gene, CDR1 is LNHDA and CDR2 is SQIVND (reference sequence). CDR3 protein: CASSPRVWRVSGANVLTF. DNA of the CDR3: TGTGCCAGTAGCCCCAGAGTATGGCGGGTCTCTGGGGCCAACGTCCTGACTTTC. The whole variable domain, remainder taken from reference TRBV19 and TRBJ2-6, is DGGITQSPKYLFRKEGQNVTLSCEQNLNHDAMYWYRQDPGQGLRLIYYSQIVNDFQKGDIAEGYSVSREKKESFPLTVTSAQKNPTAFYLCASSPRVWRVSGANVLTFGAGSRLTVL.

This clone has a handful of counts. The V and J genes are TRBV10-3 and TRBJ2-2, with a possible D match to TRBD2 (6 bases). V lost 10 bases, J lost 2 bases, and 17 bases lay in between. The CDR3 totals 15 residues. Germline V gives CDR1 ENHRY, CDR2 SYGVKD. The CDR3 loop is CATQGAEGNTGELFF. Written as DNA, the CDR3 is TGTGCCACCCAAGGGGCGGAGGGTAACACCGGGGAGCTGTTTTTT.

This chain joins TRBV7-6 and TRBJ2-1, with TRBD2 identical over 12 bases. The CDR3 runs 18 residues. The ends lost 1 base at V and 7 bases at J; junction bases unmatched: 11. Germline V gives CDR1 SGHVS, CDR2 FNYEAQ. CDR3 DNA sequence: TGTGCCAGCAGCTTAGGAAGGGCGACTAGCGGGAGTGGGAATGAGCAGTTCTTC. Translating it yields CASSLGRATSGSGNEQFF.

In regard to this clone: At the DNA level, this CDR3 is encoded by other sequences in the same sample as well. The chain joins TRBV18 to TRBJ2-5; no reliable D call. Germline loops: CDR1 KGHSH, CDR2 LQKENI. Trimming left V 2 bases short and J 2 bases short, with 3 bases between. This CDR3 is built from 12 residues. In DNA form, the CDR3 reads TGTGCCAGCTCACCAGGGCAAGAGACCCAGTACTTC. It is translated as CASSPGQETQYF.

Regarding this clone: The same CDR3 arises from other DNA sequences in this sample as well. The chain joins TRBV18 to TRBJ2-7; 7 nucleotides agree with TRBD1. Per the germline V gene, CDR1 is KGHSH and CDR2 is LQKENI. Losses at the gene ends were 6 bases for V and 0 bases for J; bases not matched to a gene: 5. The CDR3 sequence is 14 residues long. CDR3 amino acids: CASSPGTVSYEQYF. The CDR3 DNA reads TGTGCCAGCTCTCCCGGGACAGTCTCCTACGAGCAGTACTTC.

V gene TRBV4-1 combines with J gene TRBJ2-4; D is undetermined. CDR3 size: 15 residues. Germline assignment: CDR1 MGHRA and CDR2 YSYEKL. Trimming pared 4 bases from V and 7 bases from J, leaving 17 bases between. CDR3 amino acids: CASSRRQAGGNIQYF. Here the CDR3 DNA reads TGCGCCAGCAGCCGCCGACAAGCAGGTGGGAACATTCAGTACTTC.

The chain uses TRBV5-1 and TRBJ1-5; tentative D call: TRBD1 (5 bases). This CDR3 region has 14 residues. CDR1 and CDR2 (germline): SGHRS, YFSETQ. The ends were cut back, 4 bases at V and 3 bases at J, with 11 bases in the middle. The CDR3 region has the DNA TGCGCCAGCAGCCCCCGGGACTTCAATCAGCCCCAGCATTTT. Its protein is CASSPRDFNQPQHF.

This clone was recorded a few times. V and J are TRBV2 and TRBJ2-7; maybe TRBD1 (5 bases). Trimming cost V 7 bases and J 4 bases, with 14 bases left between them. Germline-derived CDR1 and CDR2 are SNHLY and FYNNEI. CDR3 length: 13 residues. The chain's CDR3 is CASNGQVGYEQYF. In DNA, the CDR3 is TGTGCCAGCAATGGACAAGTCGGATACGAGCAGTACTTC. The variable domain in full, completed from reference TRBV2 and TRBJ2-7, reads EPEVTQTPSHQVTQMGQEVILRCVPISNHLYFYWYRQILGQKVEFLVSFYNNEISEKSEIFDDQFSVERPDGSNFTLKIRSTKLEDSAMYFCASNGQVGYEQYFGPGTRLTVT.

CDR3 amino acids: CAWDSTLTGYTF. The CDR3 DNA sequence: TGTGCCTGGGATTCCACTTTAACTGGCTACACCTTC. The rearrangement joins TRBV30 to TRBJ1-2, with D unresolved. This CDR3 has 12 residues. The germline V and J ends were trimmed by 5 bases and 7 bases, with 14 bases remaining between them. The V gene's germline CDR1 is GTSNPN and CDR2 SVGIG (reference sequence).

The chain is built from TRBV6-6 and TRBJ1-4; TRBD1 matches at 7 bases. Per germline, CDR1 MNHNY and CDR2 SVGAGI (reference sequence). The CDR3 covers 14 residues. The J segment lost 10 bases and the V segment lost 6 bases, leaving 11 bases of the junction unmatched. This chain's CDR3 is CASREGTASGKLFF. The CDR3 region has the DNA TGTGCCAGCAGGGAAGGGACAGCCTCGGGAAAACTGTTTTTT.

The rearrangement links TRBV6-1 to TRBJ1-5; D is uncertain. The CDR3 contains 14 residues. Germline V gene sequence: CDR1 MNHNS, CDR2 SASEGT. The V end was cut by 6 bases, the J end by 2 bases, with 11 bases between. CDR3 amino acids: CASSPTGRNQPQHF. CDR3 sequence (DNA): TGTGCCAGCAGCCCCACGGGCCGCAATCAGCCCCAGCATTTT.

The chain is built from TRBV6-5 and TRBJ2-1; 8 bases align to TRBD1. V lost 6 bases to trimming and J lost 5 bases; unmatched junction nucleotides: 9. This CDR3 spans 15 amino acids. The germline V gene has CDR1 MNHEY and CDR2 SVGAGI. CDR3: CASSPRQGSNNEQFF. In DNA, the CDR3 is TGTGCCAGCAGCCCCCGACAGGGGTCGAACAATGAGCAGTTCTTC.

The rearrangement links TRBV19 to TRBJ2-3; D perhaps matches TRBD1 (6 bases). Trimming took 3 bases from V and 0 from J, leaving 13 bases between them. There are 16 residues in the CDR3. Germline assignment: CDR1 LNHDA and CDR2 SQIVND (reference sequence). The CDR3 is CASSIWLDRSTDTQYF. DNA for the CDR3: TGTGCCAGTAGTATTTGGTTGGACAGAAGCACAGATACGCAGTATTTT.